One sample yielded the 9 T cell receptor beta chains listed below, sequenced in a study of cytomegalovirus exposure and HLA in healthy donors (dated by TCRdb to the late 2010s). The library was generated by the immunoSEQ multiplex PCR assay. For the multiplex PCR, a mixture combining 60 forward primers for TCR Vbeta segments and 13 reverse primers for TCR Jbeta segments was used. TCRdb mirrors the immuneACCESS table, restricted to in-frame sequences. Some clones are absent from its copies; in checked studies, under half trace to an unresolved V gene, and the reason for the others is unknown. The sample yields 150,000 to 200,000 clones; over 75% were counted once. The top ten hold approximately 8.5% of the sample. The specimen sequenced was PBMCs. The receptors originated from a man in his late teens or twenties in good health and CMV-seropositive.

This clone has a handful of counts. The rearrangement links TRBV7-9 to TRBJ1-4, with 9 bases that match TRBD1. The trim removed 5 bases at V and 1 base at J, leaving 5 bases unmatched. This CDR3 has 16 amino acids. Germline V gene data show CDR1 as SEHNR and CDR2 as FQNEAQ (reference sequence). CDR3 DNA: TGTGCCAGCAGCCCACAGGGGGCAGGAACTAATGAAAAACTGTTTTTT. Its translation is CASSPQGAGTNEKLFF.

CDR3 in DNA: TGTGCCAGTAGTCAACCCACAGGGTCGGGGTATAATTCACCCCTCCACTTT. Translated, it gives CASSQPTGSGYNSPLHF. The rearrangement uses TRBV19 and TRBJ1-6; D might be TRBD1 (6 bases). V was shortened by 5 bases and J by 4 bases, with 18 bases between the two germline ends. CDR1 and CDR2 (germline): LNHDA, SQIVND (reference sequence). CDR3 length: 17 residues.

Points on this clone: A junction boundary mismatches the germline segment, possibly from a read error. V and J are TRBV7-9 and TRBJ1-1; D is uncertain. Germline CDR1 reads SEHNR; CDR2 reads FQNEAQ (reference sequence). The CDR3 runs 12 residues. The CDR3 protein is CSSGYYLTEAFF. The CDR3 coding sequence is TGTTCCAGCGGGTACTACTTGACTGAAGCTTTCTTT. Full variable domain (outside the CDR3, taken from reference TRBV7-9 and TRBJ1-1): DTGVSQNPRHKITKRGQNVTFRCDPISEHNRLYWYRQTLGQGPEFLTYFQNEAQLEKSRLLSDRFSAERPKGSFSTLEIQRTEQGDSAMYLCSSGYYLTEAFFGQGTRLTVV.

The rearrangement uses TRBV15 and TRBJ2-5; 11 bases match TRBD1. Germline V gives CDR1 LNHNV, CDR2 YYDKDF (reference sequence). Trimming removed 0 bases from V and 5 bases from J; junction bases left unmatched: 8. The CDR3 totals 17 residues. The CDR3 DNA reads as TGTGCCACCAGCAGAGATATAGGGACAGGGGGATGGGAGACCCAGTACTTC. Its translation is CATSRDIGTGGWETQYF. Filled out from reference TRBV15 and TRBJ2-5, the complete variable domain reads DAMVIQNPRYQVTQFGKPVTLSCSQTLNHNVMYWYQQKSSQAPKLLFHYYDKDFNNEADTPDNFQSRRPNTSFCFLDIRSPGLGDTAMYLCATSRDIGTGGWETQYFGPGTRLLVL.

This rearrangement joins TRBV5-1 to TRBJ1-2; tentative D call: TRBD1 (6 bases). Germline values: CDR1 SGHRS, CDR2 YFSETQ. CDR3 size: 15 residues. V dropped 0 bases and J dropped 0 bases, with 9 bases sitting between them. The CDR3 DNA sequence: TGCGCCAGCAGCTTGGCAGGGGATACTAACTATGGCTACACCTTC. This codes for CASSLAGDTNYGYTF. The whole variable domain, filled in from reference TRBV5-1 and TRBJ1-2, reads KAGVTQTPRYLIKTRGQQVTLSCSPISGHRSVSWYQQTPGQGLQFLFEYFSETQRNKGNFPGRFSGRQFSNSRSEMNVSTLELGDSALYLCASSLAGDTNYGYTFGSGTRLTVV.

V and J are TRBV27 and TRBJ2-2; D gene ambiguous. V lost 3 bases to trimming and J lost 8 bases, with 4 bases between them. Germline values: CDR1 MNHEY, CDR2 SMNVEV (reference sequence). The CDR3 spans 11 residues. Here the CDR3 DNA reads TGTGCCAGCAGTTTTCGGGGGGAGCTGTTTTTT. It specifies CASSFRGELFF.

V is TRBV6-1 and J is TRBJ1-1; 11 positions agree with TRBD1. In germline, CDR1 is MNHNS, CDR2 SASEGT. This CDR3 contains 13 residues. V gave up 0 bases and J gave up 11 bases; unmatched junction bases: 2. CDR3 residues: CASSEARDRGAFF. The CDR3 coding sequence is TGTGCCAGCAGTGAAGCGAGGGACAGGGGGGCTTTCTTT.

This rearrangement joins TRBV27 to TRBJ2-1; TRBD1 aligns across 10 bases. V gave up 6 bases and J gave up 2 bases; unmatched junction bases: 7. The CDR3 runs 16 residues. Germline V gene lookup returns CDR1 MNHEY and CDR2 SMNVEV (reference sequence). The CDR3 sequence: CASSQPGTGAYNEQFF. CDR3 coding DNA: TGTGCCAGCAGCCAGCCTGGGACAGGGGCCTACAATGAGCAGTTCTTC.

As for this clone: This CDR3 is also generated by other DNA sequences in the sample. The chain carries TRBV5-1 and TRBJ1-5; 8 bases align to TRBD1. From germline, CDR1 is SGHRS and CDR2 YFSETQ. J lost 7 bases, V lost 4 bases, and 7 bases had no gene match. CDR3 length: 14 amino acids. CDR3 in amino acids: CASSTTGVGQPQHF. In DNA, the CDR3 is TGCGCCAGCAGCACGACAGGGGTTGGCCAGCCCCAGCATTTT.